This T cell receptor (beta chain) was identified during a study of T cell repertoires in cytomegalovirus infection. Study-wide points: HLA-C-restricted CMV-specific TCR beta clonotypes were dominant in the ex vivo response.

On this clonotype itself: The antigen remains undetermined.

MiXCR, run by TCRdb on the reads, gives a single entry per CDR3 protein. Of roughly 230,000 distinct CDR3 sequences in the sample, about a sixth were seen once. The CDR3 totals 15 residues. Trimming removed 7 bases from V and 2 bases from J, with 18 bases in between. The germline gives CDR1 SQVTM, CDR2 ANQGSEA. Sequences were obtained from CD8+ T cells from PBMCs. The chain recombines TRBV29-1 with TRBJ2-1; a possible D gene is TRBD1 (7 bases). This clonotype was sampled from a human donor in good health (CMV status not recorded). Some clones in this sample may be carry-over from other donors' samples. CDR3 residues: CSANIRGDAYNEQFF. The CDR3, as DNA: TGCAGCGCGAACATCAGGGGGGACGCCTACAATGAGCAGTTCTTC.